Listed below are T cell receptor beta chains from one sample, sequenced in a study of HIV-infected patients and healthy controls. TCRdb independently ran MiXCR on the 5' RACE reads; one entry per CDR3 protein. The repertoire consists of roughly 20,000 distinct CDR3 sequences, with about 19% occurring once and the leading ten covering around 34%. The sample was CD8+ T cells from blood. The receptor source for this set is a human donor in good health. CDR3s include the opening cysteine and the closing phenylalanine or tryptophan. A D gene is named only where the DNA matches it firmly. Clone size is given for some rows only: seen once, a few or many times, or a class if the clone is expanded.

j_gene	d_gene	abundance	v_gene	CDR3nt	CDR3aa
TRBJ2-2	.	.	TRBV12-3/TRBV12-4	TGTGCCACTAGGAAAACGGTTGGCACCGGGGAGCTGTTTTTT	CATRKTVGTGELFF
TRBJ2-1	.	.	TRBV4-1	TGCGCCAGCAGCTACGTAGCGGATGCGTCCTACAATGAGCAGTTCTTC	CASSYVADASYNEQFF
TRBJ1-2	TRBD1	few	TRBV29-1	TGCAGCGTTGAACGGCCCGGGACAGGGGGCGTTGGCTACACCTTC	CSVERPGTGGVGYTF
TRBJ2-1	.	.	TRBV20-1	TGCAGTGCTAGAGTTGAATTCCCCTACAATGAGCAGTTCTTC	CSARVEFPYNEQFF
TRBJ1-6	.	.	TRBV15	TGTGCCACCAGCTACAGGGAAGCTCAGCCCCTCCACTTT	CATSYREAQPLHF
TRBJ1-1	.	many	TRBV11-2	TGTGCCAGCAGATTAGAGATTACAGGGTACTATGATACTGAAGCTTTCTTT	CASRLEITGYYDTEAFF
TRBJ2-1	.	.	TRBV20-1	TGCAGTGCTCGACCGGGAGCCTTCAATGAGCAGTTCTTC	CSARPGAFNEQFF
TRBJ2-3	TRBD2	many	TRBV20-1	TGCAGTGCTAGAGACGCCGGGACTAGCGGGGGCCCTCCCCACGGTACGCAGTATTTT	CSARDAGTSGGPPHGTQYF
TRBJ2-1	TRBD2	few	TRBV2	TGTGCCAGCACGCTCAGCGGGAGTGCTTACAATGAGCAGTTCTTC	CASTLSGSAYNEQFF
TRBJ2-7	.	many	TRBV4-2	TGTGCCAGCAGCCAAGAGATCCTTGAGCGACAAGAACCCTACGAGCAGTACTTC	CASSQEILERQEPYEQYF
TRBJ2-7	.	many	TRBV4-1	TGCGCCAGCAGCGTGGGACCGAACTACGAGCAGTACTTC	CASSVGPNYEQYF
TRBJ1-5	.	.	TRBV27	TGTGCCAGCAGTTCAATCCCCCCGGCCAATCAGCCCCAGCATTTT	CASSSIPPANQPQHF
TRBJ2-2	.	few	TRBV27	TGTGCCAGCAGTTCAGGAACCACGAACACCGGGGAGCTGTTTTTT	CASSSGTTNTGELFF
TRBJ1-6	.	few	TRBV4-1	TGCGCCAGCAGCCAAGAAGGGCAGAGCTCCTATAATTCACCCCTCCACTTT	CASSQEGQSSYNSPLHF
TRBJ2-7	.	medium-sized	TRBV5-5	TGTGCCAGCAGCGCACAACCGGGCAGTAACTACGAGCAGTACTTC	CASSAQPGSNYEQYF
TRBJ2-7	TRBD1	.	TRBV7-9	TGTGCCAGCAGCCCGGGGGACAGGGCCACCTACGAGCAGTACTTC	CASSPGDRATYEQYF
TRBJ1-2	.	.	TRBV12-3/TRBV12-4	TGTGCCAGCAGCCCGGCGGACATTAACTATGGCTACACCTTC	CASSPADINYGYTF
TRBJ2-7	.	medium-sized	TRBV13	TGTGCCAGCAGGGAGGCGGGGGCCCTCTACGAGCAGTACTTC	CASREAGALYEQYF
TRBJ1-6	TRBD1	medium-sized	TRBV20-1	TGCAGTGCTAGAGATTTCCAGGGGGTGGACTGGGGGTCCTATAATTCACCCCTCCACTTT	CSARDFQGVDWGSYNSPLHF
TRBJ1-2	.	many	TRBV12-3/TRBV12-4	TGTGCCAGCAGCCTTTCTAAAGGGACATACTATGGCTACACCTTC	CASSLSKGTYYGYTF
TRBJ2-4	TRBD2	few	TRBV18	TGTGCCAGCTCACCGACTAGCGGCATAGCCAAAAACATTCAGTACTTC	CASSPTSGIAKNIQYF
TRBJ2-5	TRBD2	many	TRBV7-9	TGTGCCAGCAGCTCAAGGACTAGCGGTGGGCGCCAAGAGACCCAGTACTTC	CASSSRTSGGRQETQYF
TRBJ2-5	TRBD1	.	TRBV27	TGTGCCAGCAGTTTCTTCCCAGGCAGGGGGCGCTTAGAGACCCAGTACTTC	CASSFFPGRGRLETQYF
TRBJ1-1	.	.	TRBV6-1	TGTGCCAGCAGTGAATACGGTCAGGGGCCGAACACTGAAGCTTTCTTT	CASSEYGQGPNTEAFF
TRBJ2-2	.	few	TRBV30	TGTGCCTGGAGTGTACTGCCCGGAGTCTCCACCGGGGAGCTGTTTTTT	CAWSVLPGVSTGELFF
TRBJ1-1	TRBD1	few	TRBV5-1	TGCGCCAGCAGGACCGGGACAGGGGGGAAGGCTGAAGCTTTCTTT	CASRTGTGGKAEAFF
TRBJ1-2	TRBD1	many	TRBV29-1	TGCAGCGTACAGGGACAGGAAGACTATGGCTACACCTTC	CSVQGQEDYGYTF
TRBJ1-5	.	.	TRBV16	TGTGCCAGCAGCCAATCTCGTCAGGAGTTGAATCAGCCCCAGCATTTT	CASSQSRQELNQPQHF
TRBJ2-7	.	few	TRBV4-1	TGCGCCAGCAGCCAAGGCAGGGGCTTGGGCGGACAGTACTTC	CASSQGRGLGGQYF
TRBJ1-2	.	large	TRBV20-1	TGCAGTGCTAGAGATCCAGGAACCTTGGCTAACTATGGCTACACCTTC	CSARDPGTLANYGYTF
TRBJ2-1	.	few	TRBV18	TGTGCCAGCTCACCATTATTTGGACCCGGCAATGAGCAGTTCTTC	CASSPLFGPGNEQFF
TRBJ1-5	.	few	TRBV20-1	TGCAGTGCTAGACTGGGACCGGGTAGCAATCAGCCCCAGCATTTT	CSARLGPGSNQPQHF
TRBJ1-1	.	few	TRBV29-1	TGCAGCGTCTACTGGCAGAAAGGGGGCACTGAAGCTTTCTTT	CSVYWQKGGTEAFF
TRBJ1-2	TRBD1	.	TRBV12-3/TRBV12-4	TGTGCCAGCAGTTTAACCGCCCGAGGGACAGGGGAGTATGGCTACACCTTC	CASSLTARGTGEYGYTF
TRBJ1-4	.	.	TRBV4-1	TGCGCCAGCACCAATACCGGGACCACTGATGAAAAACTGTTTTTT	CASTNTGTTDEKLFF
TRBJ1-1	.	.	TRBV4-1	TGCGCCAGCAGCCAAGAACGGGGCGCTTCTCCTGAAGCTTTCTTT	CASSQERGASPEAFF
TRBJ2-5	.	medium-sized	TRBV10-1	TGCGCCAGCAGTGAGTCGTCGGAGACCCAGTACTTC	CASSESSETQYF
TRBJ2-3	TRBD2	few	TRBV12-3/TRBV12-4	TGTGCCAGCAGCGCCCCTAGCGGCTACACAGATACGCAGTATTTT	CASSAPSGYTDTQYF
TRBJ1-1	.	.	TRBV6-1	TGTGCCAGCAGCACAGAAGTGCAGCGTGAAGCTTTCTTT	CASSTEVQREAFF
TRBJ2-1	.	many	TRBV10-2	TGCGCCAGCAGTGAGTCTCTAGCGACTAACAATGAGCAGTTCTTC	CASSESLATNNEQFF
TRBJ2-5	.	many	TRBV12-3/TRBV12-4	TGTGCCAGCAGTTCCCCTCCCGGGGGGCCGTACTTC	CASSSPPGGPYF
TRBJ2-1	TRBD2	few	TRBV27	TGTGCCAGCAGTTTATATGCGGGAGGGTACAATGAGCAGTTCTTC	CASSLYAGGYNEQFF
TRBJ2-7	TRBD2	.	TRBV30	TGTGCCTGGAGGTACGGCGGGGGGTCCTACGAGCAGTACTTC	CAWRYGGGSYEQYF
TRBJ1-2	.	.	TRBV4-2	TGTGCCAGCAGCCAAGTGTTCGCTAACTATGGCTACACCTTC	CASSQVFANYGYTF
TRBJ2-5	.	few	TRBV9	TGTGCCAGCAGCGTAGATGGAGGGGAAGAGACCCAGTACTTC	CASSVDGGEETQYF
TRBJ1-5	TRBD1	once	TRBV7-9	TGTGCCAGCAGCTCCAGGGGGCCGGGGCAGCCCCAGCATTTT	CASSSRGPGQPQHF
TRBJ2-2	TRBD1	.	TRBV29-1	TGCAGCGGACAGGGGTGGGCCGGGGAGCTGTTTTTT	CSGQGWAGELFF
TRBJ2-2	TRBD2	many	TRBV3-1	TGTGCCAGCAGCCAAGGACTAGCTGCGAACACCGGGGAGCTGTTTTTT	CASSQGLAANTGELFF
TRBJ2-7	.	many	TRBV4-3	TGCGCCAGCAGCCCAGTCGCAGGGGGGGAGCAGTACTTC	CASSPVAGGEQYF
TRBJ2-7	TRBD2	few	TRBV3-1	TGTGCCAGCAGCTACGGACTAGCGGGGAACTACGAGCAGTACTTC	CASSYGLAGNYEQYF
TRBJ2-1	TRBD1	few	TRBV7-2	TGTGCCAGCAGCTTCGCCATCTACAGGGGGCCTCCCTACAATGAGCAGTTCTTC	CASSFAIYRGPPYNEQFF
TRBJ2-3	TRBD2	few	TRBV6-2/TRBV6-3	TGTGCCAGCAGCCTCGGGGGGGCCCCAACAACTAGCACAGATACGCAGTATTTT	CASSLGGAPTTSTDTQYF
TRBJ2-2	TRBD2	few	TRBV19	TGTGCCAGTCTACAGAAACCGGGAGGGGCTACTAGCGGGAACACCGGGGAGCTGTTTTTT	CASLQKPGGATSGNTGELFF
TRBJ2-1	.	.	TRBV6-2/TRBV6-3	TGTGCCAGCAGTTTCCCTACCGGGACGCCAAATGAGCAGTTCTTC	CASSFPTGTPNEQFF
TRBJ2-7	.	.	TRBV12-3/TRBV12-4	TGTGCCAGCAGTCATAGGGCCCCATCGTTCGAGCAGTACTTC	CASSHRAPSFEQYF